The 26 T cell receptor beta chains presented below share a single source sample, sequenced in a study of T cell repertoires in cytomegalovirus infection. Each CDR3 protein gets one entry after TCRdb re-called the reads with MiXCR. Of some 270,000 distinct CDR3 sequences in the sample, about 20% were seen once. These receptors are not linked to any known antigen. The specimen was cultured PBMCs, collected from culture after CMV antigen stimulation. The receptor set was obtained from a human donor in good health (CMV status not recorded). Some clones in this sample may be carry-over from other donors' samples.

The chain carries TRBV10-3 and TRBJ2-5; possibly TRBD1 or TRBD2 for D (5 bases each). CDR1 and CDR2 (germline): ENHRY, SYGVKD. V lost 2 bases and J lost 5, with 18 bases in between. The CDR3 covers 16 residues. The CDR3 nucleotides read TGTGCCATCAGTGAGCCGAGGGGAATAGCAGATGAGACCCAGTACTTC. This translates into CAISEPRGIADETQYF.

Relative to its sample, this clonotype is medium-sized. The rearrangement uses TRBV7-8 and TRBJ2-7, with D possibly TRBD2 on 5 matching bases. The V and J ends lost 1 base and 7 bases respectively, with 5 bases between them. The V gene's germline CDR1 is SGHVS and CDR2 FQNEAQ. The CDR3 has 11 residues. The CDR3 is CASSLGEEQYF. The CDR3 nucleotides are TGTGCCAGCAGCTTAGGGGAGGAGCAGTACTTC.

Note on this clonotype: At one of its ends the junction is not consistent with the germline gene, which may arise from a read error. The chain combines TRBV7-7 with TRBJ2-1; the match to TRBD2 covers 8 bases. Germline V lookup: CDR1 SSHAT, CDR2 FNYEAQ (reference sequence). The CDR3 loop spans 15 amino acids. CDR3 nucleotides: TGTGCTAGCAGCCCTAGCGGGCCTGGCTACAATGAGCAGTTCTTC. The encoded protein is CASSPSGPGYNEQFF.

The V and J genes are TRBV27 and TRBJ2-7, with TRBD2 as a possible D gene (5 bases). V was shortened by 1 base and J by 3 bases, with 10 bases between the two germline ends. Germline V CDR1 and CDR2: MNHEY, SMNVEV (reference sequence). The CDR3 spans 14 residues. The CDR3, as DNA: TGTGCCAGCAGTTTATGCGCTAGCCTCTACGAGCAGTACGTC. Protein: CASSLCASLYEQYV.

This clonotype showed up many times. The chain couples TRBV11-2 to TRBJ1-4; weak D call: TRBD1 (5 bases). The CDR3 consists of 15 residues. Trimming cost V 5 bases and J 8 bases, with 18 bases left between them. Per the germline V gene, CDR1 is SGHAT and CDR2 is FQNNGV. Here the CDR3 DNA reads TGTGCCAGCAGCGGCGAGGGGATCGTGGACGAAAAACTGTTTTTT. This translates into CASSGEGIVDEKLFF.

This clonotype was seen more than once but under ten times. The rearrangement links TRBV12-3 or TRBV12-4 to TRBJ1-2; TRBD1 might be the D (6 bases). V was shortened by 5 bases and J by 4 bases, with 11 bases between the two germline ends. This CDR3 is built from 13 residues. The chain's CDR3 is CASSQGLVYGYTF. CDR3 in DNA: TGTGCCAGCAGTCAGGGGCTGGTCTATGGCTACACCTTC.

This clonotype turned up a few times. V gene TRBV7-9 combines with J gene TRBJ1-5; TRBD1 matches at 11 bases. The length of the CDR3 is 17 residues. V lost 5 bases to trimming and J lost 2 bases; unmatched junction nucleotides: 8. The germline V gene has CDR1 SEHNR and CDR2 FQNEAQ (reference sequence). The CDR3: CASSVGTGGSRNQPQHF. As DNA, the CDR3 is TGTGCCAGCAGCGTCGGGACAGGGGGGTCTCGCAATCAGCCCCAGCATTTT.

The chain carries TRBV6-2 or TRBV6-3 and TRBJ1-1; D gene ambiguous. Germline V gene data show CDR1 as MNHEY and CDR2 as SVGEGT. Trimming took off 8 bases at V and 0 bases at J, with 13 bases between the two ends. The CDR3 has 14 amino acids. CDR3: CASCGSYMNTEAFF. The CDR3 bases are TGTGCCAGCTGTGGGAGTTACATGAACACTGAAGCTTTCTTT.

This clonotype was detected once. The chain combines TRBV18 with TRBJ1-1, with 11 bases matching TRBD1. Trimming removed 3 bases from V and 5 bases from J; junction bases left unmatched: 8. Looked up from germline, CDR1 is KGHSH and CDR2 is LQKENI. The CDR3 spans 16 residues. For the CDR3, the DNA is TGTGCCAGCTCACCCAGGACAGGGGGCTTGTTAACTGAAGCTTTCTTT. Protein: CASSPRTGGLLTEAFF.

This clonotype was counted many times. The rearrangement uses TRBV29-1 and TRBJ2-2, with D possibly matching TRBD1 (6 bases). Per the germline V gene, CDR1 is SQVTM and CDR2 is ANQGSEA. Deletions cut 3 bases from V and 5 bases from J, with 10 bases between. The CDR3 loop spans 13 amino acids. CDR3 nucleotide sequence: TGCAGCGTTGATCAAGGGGGAACCGGGGAGCTGTTTTTT. This encodes CSVDQGGTGELFF.

The table lists this clonotype with a few counts. The CDR3 protein is CASTDRGGRVDEQYV. CDR3 DNA sequence: TGTGCCAGCACCGACAGGGGGGGGCGAGTCGACGAGCAGTACGTC. The V and J genes are TRBV6-6 and TRBJ2-7; 9 nucleotides align to TRBD1. Losses at the gene ends were 7 bases for V and 5 bases for J; bases not matched to a gene: 12. Per germline, CDR1 MNHNY and CDR2 SVGAGI (reference sequence). This CDR3 is 15 amino acids long.

This clonotype has only a few counts. V usage is TRBV19 and J usage is TRBJ2-1; perhaps TRBD2 as D (6 bases). The CDR3 has 13 residues. Germline values: CDR1 LNHDA, CDR2 SQIVND (reference sequence). Trimming shortened V by 3 bases and J by 10 bases, and 13 bases separated the two germline ends. For the CDR3, the DNA is TGTGCCAGTAGTATTACAAGCGGAGGGGAGCAGTTCTTC. Its translation: CASSITSGGEQFF. Full variable domain (missing parts from reference TRBV19 and TRBJ2-1): DGGITQSPKYLFRKEGQNVTLSCEQNLNHDAMYWYRQDPGQGLRLIYYSQIVNDFQKGDIAEGYSVSREKKESFPLTVTSAQKNPTAFYLCASSITSGGEQFFGPGTRLTVL.

The V and J genes are TRBV4-1 and TRBJ2-1; the D is unclear. Per germline, CDR1 MGHRA and CDR2 YSYEKL. The V end lost 1 base, the J end lost 6 bases, and 13 bases lay between the germline ends. The CDR3 is 15 residues long. The CDR3 DNA is TGCGCCAGCAGCCAAGTTCAATTAATGGCCAATGAGCAGTTCTTC. The encoded protein is CASSQVQLMANEQFF.

The genes are TRBV9 and TRBJ2-1, with 8 positions matching TRBD2. This CDR3 region has 16 residues. From germline, CDR1 is SGDLS and CDR2 YYNGEE. The V segment lost 4 bases and the J segment 4 bases; nucleotides outside the gene matches: 10. CDR3: CASSPEGGRTYNEQFF. In DNA form, the CDR3 reads TGTGCCAGCAGCCCCGAGGGCGGGAGGACGTACAATGAGCAGTTCTTC.

This clonotype was counted a few times. The chain has TRBV28 and TRBJ1-2; possible D gene TRBD1, 5 bases. The CDR3 sequence is 11 residues long. V was clipped by 4 bases and J by 7 bases, with 7 bases between them. CDR1 and CDR2 from the germline V gene are MDHEN and SYDVKM. CDR3 sequence (DNA): TGTGCCAGCAGTTGGGACCGTGGCTACACCTTC. Its translation: CASSWDRGYTF.

This clonotype has more than one count but fewer than ten. The genes are TRBV7-9 and TRBJ1-5; no reliable D call. Germline loops: CDR1 SEHNR, CDR2 FQNEAQ (reference sequence). This CDR3 is 14 amino acids long. Trimming shortened V by 5 bases and J by 0 bases, and 8 bases separated the two germline ends. CDR3 sequence: CASSPLSSNQPQHF. CDR3 coding DNA: TGTGCCAGCAGCCCACTAAGTAGCAATCAGCCCCAGCATTTT.

This chain connects TRBV28 to TRBJ1-5, with 10 bases that match TRBD1. This CDR3 contains 15 residues. The germline V gene has CDR1 MDHEN and CDR2 SYDVKM. J was trimmed by 1 base and V by 6 bases; bases with no gene match: 3. The CDR3 region has the DNA TGTGCCAGCAGGACAGGGGGCGGAAGCAATCAGCCCCAGCATTTT. This sequence encodes CASRTGGGSNQPQHF.

This clonotype was picked up a small number of times. The chain joins TRBV6-5 to TRBJ2-7, with 7 bases matching TRBD1. The germline CDR1 and CDR2 sequences are MNHEY and SVGAGI. The V gene end was trimmed by 1 base and the J gene end by 0 bases; junction bases not matched to a gene: 3. CDR3 length: 15 amino acids. The CDR3 region is CASSYFTGASYEQYF. The CDR3 DNA is TGTGCCAGCAGTTACTTTACAGGGGCCTCCTACGAGCAGTACTTC.

There are a few counts of this clonotype. The rearrangement joins TRBV7-9 to TRBJ1-6; D unresolved. V was cut by 4 bases and J by 5 bases, with 3 bases left in between. The CDR3 is made up of 12 amino acids. CDR1 is SEHNR, CDR2 FQNEAQ, per germline (reference sequence). CDR3 nucleotides: TGTGCCAGCAGCTCTAATAATTCACCCCTCCACTTT. Its translation is CASSSNNSPLHF.

This clonotype occurred many times. The chain employs TRBV7-2 and TRBJ2-1, with D uncertain. Deletions cut 5 bases from V and 5 bases from J, with 16 bases between. The CDR3 extends over 15 amino acids. Germline V CDR1 and CDR2: SGHTA, FQGNSA. This chain's CDR3 is CASSLSMARHNEQFF. CDR3 sequence (DNA): TGTGCCAGCAGCCTCTCGATGGCTAGGCACAATGAGCAGTTCTTC.

In this sample, this clonotype turned up once. The chain employs TRBV10-2 and TRBJ1-5, with 9 positions matching TRBD1. The V and J ends lost 10 bases and 7 bases, in that order; junction bases with no gene match: 8. The CDR3 covers 13 residues. From germline, CDR1 is WSHSY and CDR2 SAAADI. Here the CDR3 reads CATGQGPGQPQHF. CDR3 sequence (DNA): TGCGCCACCGGACAGGGGCCAGGACAGCCCCAGCATTTT.

This clonotype turned up a few times. V usage is TRBV7-6 and J usage is TRBJ1-6; 8 bases match TRBD1. This CDR3 contains 16 residues. From germline, CDR1 is SGHVS and CDR2 FNYEAQ. With 5 bases clipped from V and 3 bases from J, the junction kept 6 bases outside the gene matches. CDR3 nucleotides: TGTGCCAGCAGCGGCGGCGGACAGGGCTATAATTCACCCCTCCACTTT. This encodes CASSGGGQGYNSPLHF.

This clonotype was observed many times. The chain links TRBV7-2 to TRBJ1-5; D is ambiguous. CDR1 and CDR2 from the germline V gene are SGHTA and FQGNSA. The CDR3 extends over 13 amino acids. The ends were cut back, 2 bases at V and 5 bases at J, with 7 bases in the middle. CDR3 region: CASSLSRDQPQHF. The CDR3 coding sequence is TGTGCCAGCAGCTTATCCCGGGATCAGCCCCAGCATTTT. Full variable domain (remainder filled in from reference TRBV7-2 and TRBJ1-5): GAGVSQSPSNKVTEKGKDVELRCDPISGHTALYWYRQSLGQGLEFLIYFQGNSAPDKSGLPSDRFSAERTGGSVSTLTIQRTQQEDSAVYLCASSLSRDQPQHFGDGTRLSIL.

J is TRBJ2-7 and V is TRBV27, with D perhaps TRBD2 (5 bases). CDR1 is MNHEY and CDR2 is SMNVEV in the germline V gene (reference sequence). Trimming pared 8 bases from V and 2 bases from J, leaving 16 bases between. The CDR3 totals 14 residues. The CDR3 nucleotides are TGTGCCAGCGCCAGCGGACTTCGAACCTACGAGCAGTACTTC. Translated, it gives CASASGLRTYEQYF.

This chain connects TRBV7-9 to TRBJ2-1; no clear D gene. This CDR3 is built from 15 residues. CDR1 and CDR2 from the germline V gene are SEHNR and FQNEAQ (reference sequence). Trimming removed 5 bases at V and 3 bases at J, with 14 bases between. CDR3 DNA: TGTGCCAGCAGCACGGACGTAATGTACTACAATGAGCAGTTCTTC. It translates to CASSTDVMYYNEQFF.

This clonotype was observed a few times. This chain links TRBV6-2 or TRBV6-3 with TRBJ1-2; D uncertain. V lost 6 bases, J lost 1 base, and 15 bases lay in between. Germline-derived CDR1 and CDR2 are MNHEY and SVGEGT. This CDR3 comprises 15 residues. DNA for the CDR3: TGTGCCAGCAGAAGGCCGGTCAACATTAACTATGGCTACACCTTC. This gives the protein CASRRPVNINYGYTF.